The 9 T cell receptor beta chains listed next were all sequenced from one sample in a study of T cell responses to AZD1222 COVID-19 vaccine. Generated by immunoSEQ multiplex PCR, the TCRdb table keeps only in-frame clones and is missing some. The sample comprises about 150,000 clones, 82% of which are singletons, and about 3.8% rests with the top ten. The specimen comprised peripheral blood, sampled on day 0 of MenACWY control vaccination. Receptors were obtained from an adult in good health.

This chain joins TRBV5-1 and TRBJ2-3; D possibly corresponds to TRBD1 (6 bases). The CDR3 extends over 14 amino acids. Germline CDR1 reads SGHRS; CDR2 reads YFSETQ. The germline V and J ends were trimmed by 0 bases and 6 bases, with 11 bases remaining between them. The CDR3 DNA is TGCGCCAGCAGCTTGGGACAGGCTATCGATACGCAGTATTTT. It yields the protein CASSLGQAIDTQYF.

The chain employs TRBV7-3 and TRBJ2-5, with TRBD2 identical over 7 bases. The CDR3 contains 14 residues. Looked up from germline, CDR1 is SGHTA and CDR2 is FQGTGA. The J segment lost 4 bases and the V segment lost 5 bases, leaving 7 bases of the junction unmatched. CDR3 loop: CASSPGGSLETQYF. The CDR3 region has the DNA TGTGCCAGCAGCCCCGGGGGGTCTCTAGAGACCCAGTACTTC.

The J gene is TRBJ1-4, the V gene TRBV6-5; TRBD1 is a possible D gene (5 bases). CDR3 length: 15 amino acids. Between the trimmed V and J ends, which lost 0 bases and 6 bases, there was a span of 11 bases. Looked up from germline, CDR1 is MNHEY and CDR2 is SVGAGI. CDR3 bases: TGTGCCAGCAGTTACTCAGGGGCGAAGCATGAAAAACTGTTTTTT. Translation gives CASSYSGAKHEKLFF.

The chain uses TRBV16 and TRBJ1-1; no firm D call. Deletions cut 0 bases from V and 6 bases from J, with 8 bases between. CDR3 length: 13 residues. Germline V gives CDR1 KGHSY, CDR2 FQNENV. CDR3 coding DNA: TGTGCCAGCAGCCAATCGGAACGGGCTGAAGCTTTCTTT. It yields the protein CASSQSERAEAFF.

The rearrangement uses TRBV25-1 and TRBJ2-1, with D perhaps matching TRBD1 or TRBD2 (7 bases each). Germline values: CDR1 MGHDK, CDR2 SYGVNS. CDR3 length equals 16 residues. The V end was cut by 3 bases, the J end by 4 bases, with 16 bases between. The CDR3 here is CASSDHRGGRYNEQFF. As DNA, the CDR3 is TGTGCCAGCAGTGATCACAGGGGAGGGAGATACAATGAGCAGTTCTTC.

V usage is TRBV13 and J usage is TRBJ2-7; 8 bases align to TRBD1. This CDR3 has 14 residues. Germline CDR1 and CDR2: PRHDT and FYEKMQ (reference sequence). V lost 6 bases, J lost 1 base, and 5 bases stayed unmatched. CDR3 nucleotide sequence: TGTGCCAGCAGTCCCGGGACAGGATCCTACGAGCAGTACTTC. Translating it yields CASSPGTGSYEQYF.

This sequence joins TRBV7-2 and TRBJ2-7; D is unresolved. The V end lost 3 bases, the J end lost 2 bases, and 14 bases lay between the germline ends. The germline CDR1 and CDR2 sequences are SGHTA and FQGNSA. The CDR3 consists of 15 residues. DNA for the CDR3: TGTGCCAGCAGCTTTTCACCCGGACGGACCTACGAGCAGTACTTC. Amino acid sequence: CASSFSPGRTYEQYF. Together with reference TRBV7-2 and TRBJ2-7, the CDR3 gives the full variable domain: GAGVSQSPSNKVTEKGKDVELRCDPISGHTALYWYRQSLGQGLEFLIYFQGNSAPDKSGLPSDRFSAERTGGSVSTLTIQRTQQEDSAVYLCASSFSPGRTYEQYFGPGTRLTVT.

This clone was detected only once. Written as DNA, the CDR3 is TGTGCCAGCAGCCAAGATTCTAGCGGGGTGCCCGGGGAGCTGTTTTTT. Residues: CASSQDSSGVPGELFF. The chain uses TRBV4-2 and TRBJ2-2; 9 nucleotides align to TRBD2. The CDR3 loop spans 16 amino acids. CDR1 and CDR2 (germline): LGHNA, YNFKEQ. Losses at the gene ends were 0 bases for V and 6 bases for J; bases not matched to a gene: 5.

The rearrangement joins TRBV6-6 to TRBJ1-5, with D possibly being TRBD1 (5 bases). Germline lookup yields CDR1 MNHNY and CDR2 SVGAGI (reference sequence). Trimming removed 7 bases from V and 3 bases from J, with 13 bases in between. There are 14 residues in the CDR3. The CDR3 loop reads CASTPGINNQPQHF. CDR3 nucleotide sequence: TGTGCCAGCACCCCAGGGATAAACAATCAGCCCCAGCATTTT.